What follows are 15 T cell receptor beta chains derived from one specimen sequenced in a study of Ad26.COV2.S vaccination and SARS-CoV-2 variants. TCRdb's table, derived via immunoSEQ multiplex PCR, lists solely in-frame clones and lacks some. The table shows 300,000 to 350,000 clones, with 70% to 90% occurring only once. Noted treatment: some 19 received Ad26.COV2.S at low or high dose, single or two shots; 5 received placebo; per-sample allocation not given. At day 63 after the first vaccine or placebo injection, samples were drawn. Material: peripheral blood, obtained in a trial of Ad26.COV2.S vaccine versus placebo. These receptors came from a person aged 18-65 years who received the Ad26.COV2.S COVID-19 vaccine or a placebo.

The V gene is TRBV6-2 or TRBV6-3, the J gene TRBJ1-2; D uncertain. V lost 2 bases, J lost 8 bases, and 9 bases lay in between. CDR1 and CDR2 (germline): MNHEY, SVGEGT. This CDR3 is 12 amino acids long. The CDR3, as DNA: TGTGCCAGCAGTTACGCTCTGCGGGGCTACACCTTC. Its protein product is CASSYALRGYTF.

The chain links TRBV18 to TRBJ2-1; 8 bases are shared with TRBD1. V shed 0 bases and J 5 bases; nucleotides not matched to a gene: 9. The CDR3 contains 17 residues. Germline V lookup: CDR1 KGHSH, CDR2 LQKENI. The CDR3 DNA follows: TGTGCCAGCTCACCACCGGAGCCCAGGGGGCTTAACAATGAGCAGTTCTTC. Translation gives CASSPPEPRGLNNEQFF.

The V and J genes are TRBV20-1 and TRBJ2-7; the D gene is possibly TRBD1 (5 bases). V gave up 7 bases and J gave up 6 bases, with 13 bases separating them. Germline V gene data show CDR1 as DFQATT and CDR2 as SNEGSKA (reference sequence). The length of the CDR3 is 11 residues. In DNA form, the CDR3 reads TGCAGTGTGCCAGGGTCAACCGAGCAGTACTTC. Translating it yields CSVPGSTEQYF.

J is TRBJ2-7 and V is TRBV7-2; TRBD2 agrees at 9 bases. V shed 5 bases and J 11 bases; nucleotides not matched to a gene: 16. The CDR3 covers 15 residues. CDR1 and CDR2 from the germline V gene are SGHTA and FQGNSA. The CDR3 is CASSPEAGGGYTEYF. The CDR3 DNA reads TGTGCCAGCAGCCCTGAAGCGGGGGGAGGTTATACGGAGTACTTC.

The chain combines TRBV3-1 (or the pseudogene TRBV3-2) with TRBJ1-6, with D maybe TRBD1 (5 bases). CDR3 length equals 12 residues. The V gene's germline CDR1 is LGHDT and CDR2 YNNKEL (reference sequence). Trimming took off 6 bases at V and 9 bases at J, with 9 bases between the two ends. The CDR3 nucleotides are TGTGCCAGCAGAGGGGACGTTTCACCCCTCCACTTT. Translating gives CASRGDVSPLHF.

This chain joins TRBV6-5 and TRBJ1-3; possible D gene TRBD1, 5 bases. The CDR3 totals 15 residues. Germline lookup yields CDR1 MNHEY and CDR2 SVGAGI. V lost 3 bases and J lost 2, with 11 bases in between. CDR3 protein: CASSYGGTAGNTIYF. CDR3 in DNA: TGTGCCAGCAGTTATGGGGGAACCGCTGGAAACACCATATATTTT.

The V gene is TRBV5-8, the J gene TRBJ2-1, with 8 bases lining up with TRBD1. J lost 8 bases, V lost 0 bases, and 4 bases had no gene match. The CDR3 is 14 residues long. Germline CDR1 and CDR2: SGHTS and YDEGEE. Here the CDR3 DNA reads TGTGCCAGCAGCTTGGGGCAGGGGGCGGATGAGCAGTTCTTC. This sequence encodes CASSLGQGADEQFF.

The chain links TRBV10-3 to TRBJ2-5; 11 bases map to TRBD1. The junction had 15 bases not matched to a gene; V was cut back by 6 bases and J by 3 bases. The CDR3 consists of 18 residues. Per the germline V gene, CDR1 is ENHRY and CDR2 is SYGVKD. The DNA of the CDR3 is TGTGCCATCAGCACCGGGACAGGGGGGAATCTCCTGGAAGAGACCCAGTACTTC. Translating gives CAISTGTGGNLLEETQYF.

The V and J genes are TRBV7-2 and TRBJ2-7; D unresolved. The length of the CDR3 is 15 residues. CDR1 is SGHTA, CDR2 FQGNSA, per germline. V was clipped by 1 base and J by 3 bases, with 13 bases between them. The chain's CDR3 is CASSLVTGRYYEQYF. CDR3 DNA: TGTGCCAGCAGCTTAGTTACGGGTCGATACTACGAGCAGTACTTC.

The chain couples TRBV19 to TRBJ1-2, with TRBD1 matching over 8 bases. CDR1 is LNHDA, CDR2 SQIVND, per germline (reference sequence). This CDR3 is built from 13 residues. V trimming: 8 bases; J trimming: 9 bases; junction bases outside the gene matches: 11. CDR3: CASGQGAPGSYTF. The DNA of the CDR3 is TGTGCCAGTGGGCAGGGGGCGCCCGGGAGCTACACCTTC.

CDR3 nucleotides: TGCGCCAGCAGTCCTCCTATTAACGCGTTATACGAGCAGTACTTC. It is translated as CASSPPINALYEQYF. This rearrangement joins TRBV23-1 to TRBJ2-7; D unresolved. TRBV23-1 is known as an ORF, though its function is uncertain. V was trimmed by 4 bases and J by 4 bases, leaving 17 bases between them. The CDR3 spans 15 residues.

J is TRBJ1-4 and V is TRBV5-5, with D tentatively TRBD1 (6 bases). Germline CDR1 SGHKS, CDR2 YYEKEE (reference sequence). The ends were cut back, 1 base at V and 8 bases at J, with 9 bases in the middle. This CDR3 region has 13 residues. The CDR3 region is CASSLRTAEKLFF. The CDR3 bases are TGTGCCAGCAGCTTGAGGACAGCAGAAAAACTGTTTTTT.

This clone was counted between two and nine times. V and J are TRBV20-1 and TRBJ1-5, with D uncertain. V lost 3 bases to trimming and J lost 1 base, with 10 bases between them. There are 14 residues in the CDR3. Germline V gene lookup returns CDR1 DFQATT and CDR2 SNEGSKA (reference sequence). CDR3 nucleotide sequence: TGCAGTGCTAGTCGGTCGGGGAGCAATCAGCCCCAGCATTTT. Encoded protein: CSASRSGSNQPQHF.

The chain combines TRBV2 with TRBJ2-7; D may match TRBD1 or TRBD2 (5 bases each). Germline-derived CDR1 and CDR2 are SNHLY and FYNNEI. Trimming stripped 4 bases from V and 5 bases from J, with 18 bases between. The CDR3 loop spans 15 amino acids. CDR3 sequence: CASSGMAGTIHEQYF. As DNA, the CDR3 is TGTGCCAGCAGTGGAATGGCAGGGACGATCCACGAGCAGTACTTC. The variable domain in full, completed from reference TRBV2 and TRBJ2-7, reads EPEVTQTPSHQVTQMGQEVILRCVPISNHLYFYWYRQILGQKVEFLVSFYNNEISEKSEIFDDQFSVERPDGSNFTLKIRSTKLEDSAMYFCASSGMAGTIHEQYFGPGTRLTVT.

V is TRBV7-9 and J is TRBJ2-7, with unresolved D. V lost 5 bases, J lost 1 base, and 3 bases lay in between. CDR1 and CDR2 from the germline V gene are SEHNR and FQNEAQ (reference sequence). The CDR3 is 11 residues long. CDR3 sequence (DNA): TGTGCCAGCAGCCGATCCTACGAGCAGTACTTC. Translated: CASSRSYEQYF.